This T cell receptor (beta chain) is from a study of cytomegalovirus exposure and HLA in healthy donors. Overall study context: Membership in the Caucasian-associated ancestry cluster was found for 75% to 85% of 300 to 500 genotyped donors.

Among the donors, all were healthy bone marrow donors. Broader study findings: When presence/absence was analysed, sequencing depth was taken to be roughly uniform across donors. The study put 150 to 200 TCR beta chains on its list as cytomegalovirus-associated.

13 Jbeta primers and 60 Vbeta primers were used for the PCR. Repertoires were generated with immunoSEQ multiplex PCR, while TCRdb's copy carries only in-frame clones and drops some. Among around 150,000 clones listed, roughly 83% were seen once. Concerning this clone: The antigen is unknown.

The CDR3 spans 14 residues. From germline, CDR1 is MDHEN and CDR2 SYDVKM. The V and J ends lost 3 bases and 1 base respectively, with 9 bases between them. The sequenced sample was PBMCs. This clonotype was sampled from a human donor in good health. The rearrangement uses TRBV28 and TRBJ2-5; D not resolved. The CDR3 region has the DNA TGTGCCAGCAGTTTGGCAGGAACCCAAGAGACCCAGTACTTC. It codes for CASSLAGTQETQYF.